Listed here are 27 T cell receptor beta chains from one sample, sequenced in a study of OX40 agonist ivuxolimab in advanced cancers. Produced via immunoSEQ multiplex PCR; TCRdb's table is partial and in-frame only. The table includes roughly 110,000 clones, approximately 89% detected once. The sequenced sample was CD4+ or CD8+ T cells sorted from blood, obtained in a trial of the OX40 agonist ivuxolimab. The source of these receptors is an adult with an advanced solid tumor such as melanoma, head and neck, liver or kidney cancer.

This clone was seen once. The chain combines TRBV2 with TRBJ2-7; 9 bases match TRBD1. The J segment lost 5 bases and the V segment lost 8 bases, leaving 10 bases of the junction unmatched. The CDR3 is 14 amino acids. In germline, CDR1 is SNHLY, CDR2 FYNNEI. Here the CDR3 DNA reads TGTGCCAGCCCGTCCGGGACAGGGTCCGACGAGCAGTACTTC. Its translation: CASPSGTGSDEQYF.

The chain carries TRBV25-1 and TRBJ2-5; 12 nucleotides align to TRBD2. The J call may be incorrect, as the DNA end agrees better with TRBJ2-7. There are 15 residues in the CDR3. CDR1 is MGHDK, CDR2 SYGVNS, per germline. CDR3 DNA: TGTGCCAGCAGTGAGCCGGGACTAGCGGGCTACGAGCAGTACTTC. Residues: CASSEPGLAGYEQYF.

V gene TRBV7-2 combines with J gene TRBJ2-1; 8 bases are a match to TRBD2. Germline V gene sequence: CDR1 SGHTA, CDR2 FQGNSA. The CDR3 totals 14 residues. With 7 bases clipped from V and 4 bases from J, the junction kept 6 bases outside the gene matches. The CDR3 protein is CASTGRAGYNEQFF. The CDR3 nucleotides read TGTGCCAGCACCGGGAGGGCGGGATACAATGAGCAGTTCTTC.

V gene TRBV6-5 combines with J gene TRBJ1-4; tentatively, D is TRBD1 (6 bases). The germline CDR1 and CDR2 sequences are MNHEY and SVGAGI. V lost 6 bases, J lost 8 bases, and 16 bases lay in between. This CDR3 region has 14 residues. The CDR3 protein is CASSLDRRREKLFF. The CDR3 DNA reads TGTGCCAGCAGCCTGGACAGAAGGAGGGAAAAACTGTTTTTT.

There are a few counts of this clone. V gene TRBV7-9 combines with J gene TRBJ2-1, with TRBD2 matching over 7 bases. The length of the CDR3 is 14 residues. Per germline, CDR1 SEHNR and CDR2 FQNEAQ (reference sequence). The V and J ends lost 1 base and 8 bases, in that order; junction bases with no gene match: 5. For the CDR3, the DNA is TGTGCCAGCAGCTTAGGACTAGCTGTCGATGAGCAGTTCTTC. Amino acid sequence: CASSLGLAVDEQFF.

V gene TRBV6-5 combines with J gene TRBJ2-1, with unresolved D. Per the germline V gene, CDR1 is MNHEY and CDR2 is SVGAGI. V lost 6 bases and J lost 3, with 9 bases in between. This CDR3 contains 13 residues. Here the CDR3 reads CASRGNLYNEQFF. CDR3 nucleotides: TGTGCCAGCAGGGGCAATCTCTACAATGAGCAGTTCTTC.

The V call is TRBV4-1, the J call TRBJ1-2, with unresolved D. This CDR3 spans 13 amino acids. V lost 0 bases and J 5 bases, leaving 7 bases between the germline ends. The germline CDR1 and CDR2 sequences are MGHRA and YSYEKL. The DNA for the CDR3 is TGCGCCAGCAGCCAAGATCTTGCATATGGCTACACCTTC. This gives the protein CASSQDLAYGYTF.

The chain joins TRBV7-6 to TRBJ2-2; no definite D call. Germline CDR1 SGHVS, CDR2 FNYEAQ. V lost 4 bases, J lost 3 bases, and 15 bases lay in between. The CDR3 covers 16 residues. This CDR3 reads CASSSNLGLDTGELFF. CDR3 DNA: TGTGCCAGCAGCTCTAATCTAGGTCTGGACACCGGGGAGCTGTTTTTT.

The chain uses TRBV6-6 and TRBJ2-7; D gene uncertain. The CDR3 runs 14 residues. Germline V lookup: CDR1 MNHNY, CDR2 SVGAGI (reference sequence). The ends were cut back, 8 bases at V and 4 bases at J, with 18 bases in the middle. CDR3 protein: CASCADGPGYEQYF. CDR3 DNA: TGTGCCAGCTGTGCAGACGGGCCCGGGTACGAGCAGTACTTC.

This sequence joins TRBV6-5 and TRBJ2-7; D might be TRBD1 (6 bases). Germline V gene sequence: CDR1 MNHEY, CDR2 SVGAGI. This CDR3 spans 13 amino acids. V lost 10 bases, J lost 4 bases, and 17 bases lay in between. CDR3 amino acids: CATLPGAGYEQYF. In DNA, the CDR3 is TGTGCCACCTTACCAGGGGCGGGTTACGAGCAGTACTTC.

CDR3 sequence reads: CASSRKDPYEQYF. CDR3 coding DNA: TGTGCCAGCAGCCGCAAGGACCCCTACGAGCAGTACTTC. The V call is TRBV7-8, the J call TRBJ2-7; no clear D gene. The germline V gene encodes CDR1 SGHVS and CDR2 FQNEAQ. Trimming took off 5 bases at V and 2 bases at J, with 10 bases between the two ends. This CDR3 region has 13 residues.

A few counts support this clone. The rearrangement joins TRBV7-9 to TRBJ2-3, with D tentatively TRBD1 (6 bases). Trimming took 5 bases from V and 4 from J, leaving 22 bases between them. Looked up from germline, CDR1 is SEHNR and CDR2 is FQNEAQ (reference sequence). The CDR3 runs to 17 residues. The CDR3 loop reads CASSMLRDTEFADTQYF. The CDR3, as DNA: TGTGCCAGCAGCATGCTCAGGGACACCGAATTCGCAGATACGCAGTATTTT.

The chain links TRBV29-1 to TRBJ2-5; unclear D gene. This CDR3 is built from 13 residues. Trimming cost V 3 bases and J 1 base, with 9 bases left between them. Germline V CDR1 and CDR2: SQVTM, ANQGSEA. The chain's CDR3 is CSVDDTRQETQYF. The CDR3 coding sequence is TGCAGCGTTGATGACACCCGCCAAGAGACCCAGTACTTC.

The V call is TRBV27, the J call TRBJ2-1; 14 positions agree with TRBD2. This CDR3 spans 19 amino acids. Germline V CDR1 and CDR2: MNHEY, SMNVEV (reference sequence). Trimming at V came to 2 bases and at J to 0 bases, leaving 6 bases not matched to a gene. The CDR3 region has the DNA TGTGCCAGCAGTTTAGGAGTGGGACTAGCGGGGGTCTCCTACAATGAGCAGTTCTTC. Encoded protein: CASSLGVGLAGVSYNEQFF.

This chain joins TRBV19 and TRBJ2-1; the match to TRBD2 covers 15 bases. This CDR3 is built from 19 residues. The ends lost 5 bases at V and 0 bases at J; junction bases unmatched: 8. CDR1 is LNHDA, CDR2 SQIVND, per germline (reference sequence). The CDR3 spells CASSPGLAGGFSSYNEQFF. DNA for the CDR3: TGTGCCAGTAGTCCAGGACTAGCGGGGGGGTTCAGCTCCTACAATGAGCAGTTCTTC.

The V and J genes are TRBV6-1 and TRBJ2-7; a possible D gene is TRBD1 (6 bases). V gave up 7 bases and J gave up 0 bases, with 13 bases separating them. This CDR3 spans 14 amino acids. Germline V gene data show CDR1 as MNHNS and CDR2 as SASEGT. DNA for the CDR3: TGTGCCAGCAACCCCAGGGGAACCTCCTACGAGCAGTACTTC. Protein: CASNPRGTSYEQYF.

V and J are TRBV5-1 and TRBJ2-7, with 15 nucleotides matching TRBD2. J lost 5 bases, V lost 0 bases, and 6 bases had no gene match. This CDR3 contains 17 residues. The germline CDR1 and CDR2 sequences are SGHRS and YFSETQ. As DNA, the CDR3 is TGCGCCAGCAGCTTGGTTGGACTAGCGGGAGGGCCGGACGAGCAGTACTTC. This gives the protein CASSLVGLAGGPDEQYF.

Only one count was recorded for this clone. The chain recombines TRBV28 with TRBJ2-5; D call uncertain. This CDR3 has 14 residues. Germline V gives CDR1 MDHEN, CDR2 SYDVKM. V lost 3 bases to trimming and J lost 2 bases, with 10 bases between them. CDR3 residues: CASSFRYGQETQYF. Here the CDR3 DNA reads TGTGCCAGCAGTTTTCGATACGGGCAAGAGACCCAGTACTTC.

The genes are TRBV5-1 and TRBJ1-1, with D unresolved. Germline V gene sequence: CDR1 SGHRS, CDR2 YFSETQ. V lost 5 bases, J lost 1 base, and 3 bases lay in between. The CDR3 loop spans 11 amino acids. The CDR3 here is CASRANTEAFF. CDR3 bases: TGCGCCAGCAGGGCGAACACTGAAGCTTTCTTT.

V gene TRBV11-2 combines with J gene TRBJ1-2; D unclear. CDR1 SGHAT and CDR2 FQNNGV come from the germline V gene. The CDR3 runs 15 residues. V gave up 5 bases and J gave up 8 bases, with 21 bases separating them. CDR3 region: CASSLEGQVTSGYTF. CDR3 in DNA: TGTGCCAGCAGCCTGGAGGGTCAGGTAACTTCAGGCTACACCTTC.

This clone was counted only a few times. The chain carries TRBV7-6 and TRBJ2-7; TRBD1 matches 8 bases. The CDR3 contains 15 residues. Trimming took 5 bases from V and 0 from J; bases not matched to a gene: 6. Looked up from germline, CDR1 is SGHVS and CDR2 is FNYEAQ. CDR3 sequence: CASSGDRGSSYEQYF. The DNA of the CDR3 is TGTGCCAGCAGCGGAGACAGGGGCAGCTCCTACGAGCAGTACTTC.

The chain combines TRBV6-1 with TRBJ1-2, with 7 nucleotides matching TRBD1. The CDR3 runs 15 residues. The V gene end was trimmed by 5 bases and the J gene end by 0 bases; junction bases not matched to a gene: 6. The germline V gene encodes CDR1 MNHNS and CDR2 SASEGT. The CDR3 protein is CASSTGDLSNYGYTF. The CDR3 nucleotides read TGTGCCAGCAGTACAGGGGATTTATCTAACTATGGCTACACCTTC.

The chain is built from TRBV7-9 and TRBJ1-2; TRBD1 agrees at 8 bases. The germline CDR1 and CDR2 sequences are SEHNR and FQNEAQ (reference sequence). CDR3 length: 15 amino acids. Trimming removed 5 bases from V and 8 bases from J; junction bases left unmatched: 13. The CDR3 reads CASSPRQGPEGGYTF. As DNA, the CDR3 is TGTGCCAGCAGCCCTAGACAGGGGCCGGAAGGAGGCTACACCTTC.

This clone has only one observation. J is TRBJ2-5 and V is TRBV15; the D gene is possibly TRBD1 (6 bases). Germline lookup yields CDR1 LNHNV and CDR2 YYDKDF (reference sequence). CDR3 length: 14 amino acids. V dropped 4 bases and J dropped 5 bases, with 14 bases sitting between them. CDR3 DNA sequence: TGTGCCACCAGCAACCCCCCAGGGGCCGAGACCCAGTACTTC. This encodes CATSNPPGAETQYF.

This chain links TRBV18 with TRBJ1-3; tentative D call: TRBD1 (5 bases). Germline CDR1 and CDR2: KGHSH and LQKENI. The germline V and J ends were trimmed by 2 bases and 3 bases, with 11 bases remaining between them. This CDR3 is built from 15 residues. This CDR3 reads CASSPTGTDGNTIYF. The CDR3 DNA reads as TGTGCCAGCTCACCAACCGGGACCGATGGAAACACCATATATTTT.

The chain is built from TRBV7-3 and TRBJ2-7, with 14 bases aligning to TRBD2. Germline V gene sequence: CDR1 SGHTA, CDR2 FQGTGA. Trimming cost V 5 bases and J 2 bases; bases outside gene matches: 2. The CDR3 contains 15 residues. CDR3 sequence reads: CASSGTSGSTYEQYF. Written as DNA, the CDR3 is TGTGCCAGCAGCGGGACTAGCGGGAGTACCTACGAGCAGTACTTC. The full variable domain, with the rest looked up from reference TRBV7-3 and TRBJ2-7, is GAGVSQTPSNKVTEKGKYVELRCDPISGHTALYWYRQSLGQGPEFLIYFQGTGAADDSGLPNDRFFAVRPEGSVSTLKIQRTERGDSAVYLCASSGTSGSTYEQYFGPGTRLTVT.

This CDR3 reads CASGETAQYF. The CDR3 region has the DNA TGTGCCAGCGGGGAGACAGCGCAGTATTTT. The rearrangement links TRBV27 to TRBJ2-3, with D perhaps given as TRBD1 or TRBD2 (5 bases each). Trimming took off 8 bases at V and 10 bases at J, with 10 bases between the two ends. This CDR3 has 10 amino acids. Germline V gene lookup returns CDR1 MNHEY and CDR2 SMNVEV (reference sequence).